The entry below describes one T cell receptor (beta chain). The data were produced by immunoSEQ multiplex PCR, yet TCRdb's version contains in-frame clones alone and is incomplete. The data show roughly 93,000 clones, nearly 97% seen once. Trimming shortened V by 8 bases and J by 0 bases, and 12 bases separated the two germline ends. Germline V gene sequence: CDR1 SNHLY, CDR2 FYNNEI. This CDR3 contains 14 residues. The data derive from a study of technical replicates of blood from a few donors. The source material was T cells isolated from PBMCs. The chain has TRBV2 and TRBJ2-3; maybe TRBD2 (6 bases). The sequence was collected from a human donor in good health. CDR3: CASGGTISTDTQYF. CDR3 coding DNA: TGTGCCAGCGGCGGGACCATTAGCACAGATACGCAGTATTTT.